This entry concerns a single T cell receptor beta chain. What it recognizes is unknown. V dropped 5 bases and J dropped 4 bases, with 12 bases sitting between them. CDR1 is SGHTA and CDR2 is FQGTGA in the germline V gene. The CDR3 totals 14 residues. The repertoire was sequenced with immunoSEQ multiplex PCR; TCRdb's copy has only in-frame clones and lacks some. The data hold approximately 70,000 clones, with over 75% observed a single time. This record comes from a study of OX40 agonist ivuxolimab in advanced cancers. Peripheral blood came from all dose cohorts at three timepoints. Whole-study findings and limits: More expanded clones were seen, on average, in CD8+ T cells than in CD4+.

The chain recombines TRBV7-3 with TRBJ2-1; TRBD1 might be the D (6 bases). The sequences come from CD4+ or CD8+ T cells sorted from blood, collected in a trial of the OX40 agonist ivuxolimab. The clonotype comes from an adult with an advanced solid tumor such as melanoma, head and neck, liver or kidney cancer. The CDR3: CASSPSTGYNEQFF. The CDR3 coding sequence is TGTGCCAGCAGCCCTTCGACAGGATACAATGAGCAGTTCTTC.